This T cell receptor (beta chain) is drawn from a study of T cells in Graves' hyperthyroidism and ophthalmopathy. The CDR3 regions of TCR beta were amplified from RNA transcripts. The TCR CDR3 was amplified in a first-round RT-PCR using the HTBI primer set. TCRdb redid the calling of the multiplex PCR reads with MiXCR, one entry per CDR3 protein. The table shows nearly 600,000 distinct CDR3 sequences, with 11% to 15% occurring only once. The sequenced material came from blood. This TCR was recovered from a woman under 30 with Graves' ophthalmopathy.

The CDR3 protein is CASSQGQGAMNTEAFF. For the CDR3, the DNA is TGTGCCAGCAGCCAAGGACAGGGGGCCATGAACACTGAAGCTTTCTTT. V is TRBV28 and J is TRBJ1-1; 11 bases line up with TRBD1. V lost 6 bases to trimming and J lost 0 bases; unmatched junction nucleotides: 6. Germline CDR1 and CDR2: MDHEN and SYDVKM. The CDR3 runs 16 residues.